The 30 T cell receptor beta chains below come from one sample, sequenced in a study. From the RT-PCR reads, TCRdb called clonotypes with MiXCR, one entry per CDR3 protein. Found here are about 680,000 distinct CDR3 sequences, 14% of them singletons; the top ten hold roughly 3.9%. The sample was memory CD4+ T cells from blood. The receptor source for this set is a female donor in good health, serving as a healthy control.

This clonotype was found a few times. This chain connects TRBV27 to TRBJ1-4; possible D gene TRBD1, 5 bases. The CDR3 loop spans 14 amino acids. The V end lost 6 bases, the J end lost 3 bases, and 11 bases lay between the germline ends. Per germline, CDR1 MNHEY and CDR2 SMNVEV (reference sequence). Here the CDR3 reads CASRAGLPNEKLFF. CDR3 nucleotide sequence: TGTGCCAGCAGAGCAGGGCTCCCTAATGAAAAACTGTTTTTT.

This clonotype has at least ten counts. V and J are TRBV6-6 and TRBJ2-5; possibly TRBD1 for D (5 bases). V shed 5 bases and J shed 6 bases, with 13 bases lying between them. This CDR3 has 13 amino acids. CDR1 and CDR2 from the germline V gene are MNHNY and SVGAGI (reference sequence). The CDR3, as DNA: TGTGCCAGCAGTCCCGGACAAATCCAGACCCAGTACTTC. This translates into CASSPGQIQTQYF.

The V call is TRBV7-3, the J call TRBJ1-1; D call uncertain. CDR1 and CDR2 (germline): SGHTA, FQGTGA. The CDR3 loop spans 12 amino acids. Trimming stripped 4 bases from V and 7 bases from J, with 10 bases between. DNA of the CDR3: TGTGCCAGCAGCTACCCCGGAGGTGAAGCTTTCTTT. Its protein product is CASSYPGGEAFF. The complete variable domain, with remaining parts taken from reference TRBV7-3 and TRBJ1-1, reads GAGVSQTPSNKVTEKGKYVELRCDPISGHTALYWYRQSLGQGPEFLIYFQGTGAADDSGLPNDRFFAVRPEGSVSTLKIQRTERGDSAVYLCASSYPGGEAFFGQGTRLTVV.

This clonotype was counted only a few times. This chain joins TRBV24-1 and TRBJ2-1; D may be TRBD1 (7 bases). Trimming took 3 bases from V and 4 from J, leaving 15 bases between them. Germline assignment: CDR1 KGHDR and CDR2 SFDVKD. The CDR3 contains 16 residues. The CDR3 nucleotides are TGTGCCACCAGTGATACTAACAGGGGACTGTACAATGAGCAGTTCTTC. Amino acids: CATSDTNRGLYNEQFF.

This clonotype has ten or more counts. The chain employs TRBV20-1 and TRBJ2-1; 7 bases are shared with TRBD2. Germline trimming cut 4 bases from V and 8 bases from J; bases unmatched to any gene: 11. Germline assignment: CDR1 DFQATT and CDR2 SNEGSKA (reference sequence). CDR3 size: 14 residues. The CDR3 DNA is TGCAGTGCTATAGTAGCGGCGGGGAGGGATGAGCAGTTCTTC. Residues: CSAIVAAGRDEQFF.

The sample holds a few counts of this clonotype. This sequence joins TRBV14 and TRBJ2-7; no firm D call. Germline CDR1 reads SGHDN; CDR2 reads FVKESK. The CDR3 is 15 residues long. Trimming removed 3 bases at V and 0 bases at J, with 12 bases between. CDR3 amino acids: CASSQKTSLSYEQYF. CDR3 nucleotides: TGTGCCAGCAGCCAGAAGACTTCCCTCTCCTACGAGCAGTACTTC.

The genes are TRBV10-3 and TRBJ2-2; 8 positions agree with TRBD1. The CDR3 consists of 14 residues. Germline CDR1 reads ENHRY; CDR2 reads SYGVKD. V lost 10 bases to trimming and J lost 2 bases; unmatched junction nucleotides: 6. The CDR3 DNA follows: TGTGCCAACAGAGGACAGGGCAACACCGGGGAGCTGTTTTTT. It specifies CANRGQGNTGELFF.

The table lists this clonotype with many counts. The J gene is TRBJ2-7, the V gene TRBV20-1, with a weak D call TRBD1 (5 bases). The CDR3 has 14 amino acids. Germline CDR1 reads DFQATT; CDR2 reads SNEGSKA (reference sequence). Trimming took 3 bases from V and 6 from J, leaving 18 bases between them. In DNA, the CDR3 is TGCAGTGCTAGTTTGGGGCAGAACCTCGCCGAGCAGTACTTC. Translation: CSASLGQNLAEQYF.

The CDR3 DNA follows: TGTGCCAGGACACTAGCGGGAGGCCCCGTGTTTGCCCATGAGCAGTTCTTC. Translating it yields CARTLAGGPVFAHEQFF. J is TRBJ2-1 and V is TRBV21-1; the tabulated D call, TRBD2, remains unverified against the DNA. TRBV21-1 constitutes a pseudogene. CDR3 length equals 17 residues.

There are many counts of this clonotype. The gene calls are TRBV12-3 or TRBV12-4 and TRBJ2-3; 7 nucleotides agree with TRBD1. J lost 1 base, V lost 2 bases, and 9 bases had no gene match. This CDR3 has 17 residues. In nucleotides, the CDR3 is TGTGCCAGCAGTTTAAGAACTCCAGGACAGGGCACAGATACGCAGTATTTT. This sequence encodes CASSLRTPGQGTDTQYF.

This clonotype was observed a handful of times. This chain's CDR3 is CASSEALHLLGELFF. The CDR3 DNA sequence: TGCGCCAGCAGTGAGGCGCTACATCTTCTCGGGGAGCTGTTTTTT. The chain employs TRBV10-2 and TRBJ2-2; D is undetermined. CDR3 size: 15 residues. In germline, CDR1 is WSHSY, CDR2 SAAADI. The V end was cut by 2 bases, the J end by 7 bases, with 14 bases between.

The table lists this clonotype with a few counts. The chain carries TRBV7-2 and TRBJ1-2, with 10 bases fitting TRBD1. CDR1 and CDR2 from the germline V gene are SGHTA and FQGNSA. J lost 8 bases, V lost 4 bases, and 10 bases had no gene match. This CDR3 is 15 amino acids long. CDR3 protein: CASSWGQGRGDGYTF. In DNA, the CDR3 is TGTGCCAGCAGCTGGGGACAGGGGAGAGGAGACGGCTACACCTTC.

This chain connects TRBV10-2 to TRBJ2-5; maybe TRBD2 (7 bases). V shed 5 bases and J shed 5 bases, with 12 bases lying between them. The germline CDR1 and CDR2 sequences are WSHSY and SAAADI. CDR3 size: 13 residues. CDR3 DNA sequence: TGCGCCAGCAGTCGGGGGGCCGGGGAGACCCAGTACTTC. This codes for CASSRGAGETQYF.

This clonotype turned up a few times. This chain joins TRBV6-1 and TRBJ2-7; D is undetermined. From germline, CDR1 is MNHNS and CDR2 SASEGT. The V gene lost 0 bases and the J gene lost 7 bases, with 1 base spanning the gap. This CDR3 is 10 amino acids long. The CDR3 nucleotides read TGTGCCAGCAGTGAAGCGGAGCAGTACTTC. Protein sequence: CASSEAEQYF.

This clonotype has a handful of counts. The chain combines TRBV7-2 with TRBJ2-7; TRBD1 agrees at 9 bases. The germline CDR1 and CDR2 sequences are SGHTA and FQGNSA. The CDR3 loop spans 16 amino acids. Germline trimming cut 0 bases from V and 0 bases from J; bases unmatched to any gene: 3. The CDR3 spells CASSLAPGQGSYEQYF. The DNA for the CDR3 is TGTGCCAGCAGCTTAGCCCCGGGACAGGGCTCCTACGAGCAGTACTTC. The complete variable domain, with remaining parts taken from reference TRBV7-2 and TRBJ2-7, reads GAGVSQSPSNKVTEKGKDVELRCDPISGHTALYWYRQSLGQGLEFLIYFQGNSAPDKSGLPSDRFSAERTGGSVSTLTIQRTQQEDSAVYLCASSLAPGQGSYEQYFGPGTRLTVT.

The chain is built from TRBV7-9 and TRBJ2-2, with TRBD1 identical over 7 bases. Germline V gives CDR1 SEHNR, CDR2 FQNEAQ (reference sequence). This CDR3 is 14 amino acids long. Trimming removed 4 bases from V and 7 bases from J; junction bases left unmatched: 6. CDR3 sequence reads: CASSSDREYGELFF. The CDR3 DNA sequence: TGTGCCAGCAGCTCCGACAGGGAGTACGGGGAGCTGTTTTTT.

This clonotype has only one observation. Sequence at one end of the junction differs from germline and may be a read error. The chain has TRBV6-6 and TRBJ2-6; TRBD1 aligns across 8 bases. CDR3 size: 18 residues. Germline V gene lookup returns CDR1 MNHNY and CDR2 SVGAGI (reference sequence). The CDR3, as DNA: TGTGCCAGCAGTTCTATCCAGGGGGCTGGCTCTGGGGCCAACGCCCTGACTTTC. This gives the protein CASSSIQGAGSGANALTF.

This clonotype has a count of ten or more. V is TRBV12-3 or TRBV12-4 and J is TRBJ2-3; a possible D gene is TRBD2 (5 bases). V lost 4 bases to trimming and J lost 2 bases, with 10 bases between them. The length of the CDR3 is 14 residues. The CDR3 is CASSSMDSTDTQYF. The CDR3 region has the DNA TGTGCCAGCAGTTCCATGGACTCCACAGATACGCAGTATTTT.

Ten or more counts support this clonotype. V is TRBV20-1 and J is TRBJ2-1; 8 nucleotides match TRBD1. The germline gives CDR1 DFQATT, CDR2 SNEGSKA (reference sequence). There are 17 residues in the CDR3. V was pared by 6 bases and J by 0 bases, with 13 bases of the junction left unmatched. CDR3 in amino acids: CSAHNRGSILSYNEQFF. Here the CDR3 DNA reads TGCAGTGCACACAACAGGGGGTCTATTCTCTCCTACAATGAGCAGTTCTTC.

This clonotype was picked up many times. The V and J genes are TRBV20-1 and TRBJ2-1, with a possible D match to TRBD2 (5 bases). CDR1 and CDR2 (germline): DFQATT, SNEGSKA (reference sequence). V gave up 4 bases and J gave up 0 bases, with 7 bases separating them. CDR3 length: 13 residues. CDR3 in amino acids: CSAIRGSYNEQFF. The CDR3 nucleotides read TGCAGTGCTATACGGGGCTCCTACAATGAGCAGTTCTTC.

The chain recombines TRBV5-1 with TRBJ2-5; D gene ambiguous. CDR3 length: 15 residues. V was trimmed by 0 bases and J by 1 base, leaving 10 bases between them. The V gene's germline CDR1 is SGHRS and CDR2 YFSETQ. Here the CDR3 DNA reads TGCGCCAGCAGCTTGGGTCGCCAGCTCCAAGAGACCCAGTACTTC. This codes for CASSLGRQLQETQYF.

This clonotype was counted only a few times. The rearrangement joins TRBV12-3 or TRBV12-4 to TRBJ1-1; D is uncertain. CDR3 size: 13 residues. Trimming left V 1 base short and J 8 bases short, with 11 bases between. CDR3 in amino acids: CASSLEHGREAFF. The CDR3 DNA reads TGTGCCAGCAGTTTAGAGCACGGGAGAGAAGCTTTCTTT.

CDR3 bases: TGTGCCAGCAGCTTAGTTATTTCGGGGAGCACTGAAGCTTTCTTT. Its translation is CASSLVISGSTEAFF. V and J are TRBV7-9 and TRBJ1-1; D is ambiguous. V gave up 1 base and J gave up 4 bases, with 13 bases separating them. The CDR3 runs 15 residues. Germline values: CDR1 SEHNR, CDR2 FQNEAQ (reference sequence).

The V and J genes are TRBV15 and TRBJ1-6, with D uncertain. The CDR3 consists of 17 residues. Trimming cost V 0 bases and J 0 bases, with 9 bases left between them. Germline V lookup: CDR1 LNHNV, CDR2 YYDKDF (reference sequence). CDR3 coding DNA: TGTGCCACCAGCAGAGACAGGTCCAGCTCCTATAATTCACCCCTCCACTTT. It translates to CATSRDRSSSYNSPLHF.

This clonotype was seen a handful of times. V usage is TRBV5-1 and J usage is TRBJ2-1, with TRBD2 identical over 11 bases. Germline assignment: CDR1 SGHRS and CDR2 YFSETQ. The ends lost 0 bases at V and 9 bases at J; junction bases unmatched: 5. The CDR3 has 15 residues. This CDR3 reads CASSLDTSGGGEQFF. The CDR3 DNA reads TGCGCCAGCAGCTTGGATACTAGCGGGGGAGGTGAGCAGTTCTTC.

The rearrangement uses TRBV10-3 and TRBJ1-6; the match to TRBD1 covers 10 bases. The CDR3 spans 14 residues. Trimming took 8 bases from V and 7 from J; bases not matched to a gene: 5. Germline V lookup: CDR1 ENHRY, CDR2 SYGVKD. This CDR3 reads CAIGGQGLNSPLHF. The CDR3, as DNA: TGTGCCATCGGGGGACAGGGGTTGAATTCACCCCTCCACTTT.

This clonotype came up a few times. The V gene is TRBV28, the J gene TRBJ1-5, with D unresolved. Per the germline V gene, CDR1 is MDHEN and CDR2 is SYDVKM. The CDR3 is made up of 14 amino acids. Trimming took 2 bases from V and 4 from J, leaving 9 bases between them. This CDR3 is CASSLERRNQPQHF. The CDR3 DNA sequence: TGTGCCAGCAGTTTAGAACGGAGAAATCAGCCCCAGCATTTT.

The chain links TRBV9 to TRBJ2-3, with TRBD1 as a possible D gene (6 bases). Germline V gene sequence: CDR1 SGDLS, CDR2 YYNGEE. There are 16 residues in the CDR3. The V gene lost 4 bases and the J gene lost 4 bases, with 19 bases spanning the gap. The CDR3: CASSTSRDKVSDTQYF. CDR3 DNA: TGTGCCAGCAGCACGAGCCGGGACAAAGTCTCAGATACGCAGTATTTT.

The chain couples TRBV6-5 to TRBJ1-1, with TRBD1 identical over 7 bases. CDR3 size: 16 residues. J was trimmed by 6 bases and V by 6 bases; bases with no gene match: 16. From germline, CDR1 is MNHEY and CDR2 SVGAGI. The CDR3 region is CASRRGGALLSPEAFF. CDR3 coding DNA: TGTGCCAGCAGGAGAGGGGGCGCGTTATTATCCCCTGAAGCTTTCTTT.

The sample holds a few counts of this clonotype. The V gene is TRBV4-2, the J gene TRBJ2-7; D is perhaps TRBD2 (6 bases). This CDR3 spans 15 amino acids. The V gene lost 0 bases and the J gene lost 2 bases, with 11 bases spanning the gap. Germline CDR1 LGHNA, CDR2 YNFKEQ. CDR3 nucleotide sequence: TGTGCCAGCAGCCAAGATGTGGCGGGGCCCTACGAGCAGTACTTC. Amino acid sequence: CASSQDVAGPYEQYF.